One sample yielded the 29 T cell receptor beta chains listed below, sequenced in a study of T cell repertoires in cytomegalovirus infection. TCRdb used MiXCR to reprocess the reads, holding one entry per CDR3 protein. The sample lists 650,000 to 850,000 distinct CDR3 sequences; 25% to 35% were seen once. No antigen has been assigned to these receptors. Sequencing used cultured CD8+ T cells from PBMCs, obtained from culture after CMV antigen stimulation. The receptors stem from a human donor in good health (CMV status not recorded). Some clones in this sample may be carry-over from other donors' samples.

This clonotype was picked up many times. The rearrangement uses TRBV7-2 and TRBJ1-3; D uncertain. The CDR3 has 16 residues. Germline-derived CDR1 and CDR2 are SGHTA and FQGNSA. The V gene lost 0 bases and the J gene lost 0 bases, with 9 bases spanning the gap. CDR3 amino acids: CASSLARSSSGNTIYF. The CDR3, as DNA: TGTGCCAGCAGCTTAGCCAGGTCCAGCTCTGGAAACACCATATATTTT. The entire variable domain, with the rest obtained from reference TRBV7-2 and TRBJ1-3, is as follows: GAGVSQSPSNKVTEKGKDVELRCDPISGHTALYWYRQSLGQGLEFLIYFQGNSAPDKSGLPSDRFSAERTGGSVSTLTIQRTQQEDSAVYLCASSLARSSSGNTIYFGEGSWLTVV.

This clonotype turned up a few times. The V call is TRBV19, the J call TRBJ2-5; D not resolved. This CDR3 spans 14 amino acids. CDR1 LNHDA and CDR2 SQIVND come from the germline V gene (reference sequence). V lost 10 bases and J lost 5, with 20 bases in between. As DNA, the CDR3 is TGTGCCACCTCCCTCGAGCTCTTACGGGAGACCCAGTACTTC. The encoded protein is CATSLELLRETQYF.

The chain employs TRBV7-9 and TRBJ1-2; D ambiguous. The CDR3 has 13 residues. Germline V gene data show CDR1 as SEHNR and CDR2 as FQNEAQ (reference sequence). The V end was cut by 8 bases, the J end by 1 base, with 11 bases between. The CDR3 region is CASRSGINYGYTF. CDR3 DNA sequence: TGTGCCAGCCGGTCCGGGATTAACTATGGCTACACCTTC.

This clonotype was picked up one time. V gene TRBV14 combines with J gene TRBJ1-2; 8 nucleotides align to TRBD1. Germline CDR1 is SGHDN and CDR2 is FVKESK. The ends lost 2 bases at V and 1 base at J; junction bases unmatched: 3. CDR3 length: 15 amino acids. The CDR3: CASSQPGQDNYGYTF. CDR3 DNA: TGTGCCAGCAGCCAACCGGGACAGGATAACTATGGCTACACCTTC. The full variable domain, rest sourced from reference TRBV14 and TRBJ1-2, is EAGVTQFPSHSVIEKGQTVTLRCDPISGHDNLYWYRRVMGKEIKFLLHFVKESKQDESGMPNNRFLAERTGGTYSTLKVQPAELEDSGVYFCASSQPGQDNYGYTFGSGTRLTVV.

This CDR3 is CASSFVGGTSYNEQFF. Here the CDR3 DNA reads TGTGCCAGCAGCTTTGTGGGGGGTACCTCCTACAATGAGCAGTTCTTC. The chain is built from TRBV11-2 and TRBJ2-1, with D maybe TRBD2 (6 bases). This CDR3 contains 16 residues. In germline, CDR1 is SGHAT, CDR2 FQNNGV. With 3 bases removed from V and 0 bases from J, the gap between germline ends came to 12 bases.

This clonotype was counted between two and nine times. The V and J genes are TRBV27 and TRBJ2-5; no definite D call. Per germline, CDR1 MNHEY and CDR2 SMNVEV (reference sequence). The CDR3 is made up of 17 amino acids. Trimming stripped 5 bases from V and 2 bases from J, with 21 bases between. In DNA form, the CDR3 reads TGTGCCAGCAGTCCCCGCAAAGGCTATAGTACACAAGAGACCCAGTACTTC. This encodes CASSPRKGYSTQETQYF.

This clonotype was detected a few times. V is TRBV6-2 or TRBV6-3 and J is TRBJ2-1; tentatively, D is TRBD1 or TRBD2 (5 bases each). Trimming shortened V by 7 bases and J by 1 base, and 14 bases separated the two germline ends. This CDR3 has 15 residues. Germline lookup yields CDR1 MNHEY and CDR2 SVGEGT. CDR3 DNA: TGTGCCAGCACCCTAATGGGGGAGTCCTACAATGAGCAGTTCTTC. This translates into CASTLMGESYNEQFF.

The V call is TRBV7-9, the J call TRBJ1-2, with 7 positions matching TRBD1. This CDR3 comprises 14 residues. J was trimmed by 9 bases and V by 6 bases; bases with no gene match: 13. The germline V gene has CDR1 SEHNR and CDR2 FQNEAQ (reference sequence). CDR3 in DNA: TGTGCCAGCAGGCCTGAAGGGGGCAGGAAGAGCTACACCTTC. It encodes CASRPEGGRKSYTF.

Only a few counts were recorded for this clonotype. J is TRBJ2-3 and V is TRBV11-3, with D unresolved. This CDR3 contains 13 residues. V was shortened by 5 bases and J by 0 bases, with 6 bases between the two germline ends. CDR1 is SGHNT and CDR2 is YENEEA in the germline V gene. The CDR3 sequence is CASSDDSTDTQYF. The CDR3 DNA is TGTGCCAGCAGCGACGACAGCACAGATACGCAGTATTTT.

The chain couples TRBV27 to TRBJ1-2, with D possibly TRBD1 on 6 matching bases. Germline CDR1 reads MNHEY; CDR2 reads SMNVEV (reference sequence). Between the trimmed V and J ends, which lost 8 bases and 4 bases, there was a span of 20 bases. This CDR3 is built from 15 residues. CDR3 sequence: CASAGGSFDIYGYTF. The CDR3 DNA reads TGTGCCAGCGCCGGGGGCTCATTTGACATCTATGGCTACACCTTC.

This clonotype was found a few times. This chain links TRBV20-1 with TRBJ1-1; 7 nucleotides line up with TRBD1. In germline, CDR1 is DFQATT, CDR2 SNEGSKA (reference sequence). The ends lost 3 bases at V and 8 bases at J; junction bases unmatched: 3. The CDR3 has 11 amino acids. The chain's CDR3 is CSASPGQEAFF. CDR3 nucleotides: TGCAGTGCTAGTCCGGGACAGGAAGCTTTCTTT.

This chain connects TRBV7-9 to TRBJ1-1; TRBD1 might be the D (5 bases). CDR1 and CDR2 (germline): SEHNR, FQNEAQ (reference sequence). V lost 5 bases and J lost 5, with 9 bases in between. There are 12 residues in the CDR3. In nucleotides, the CDR3 is TGTGCCAGCAGCCCTCACAGGACTGAAGCTTTCTTT. It yields the protein CASSPHRTEAFF.

This clonotype appeared once. The chain is built from TRBV29-1 and TRBJ1-2, with D tentatively TRBD1 (5 bases). The CDR3 is made up of 14 amino acids. In germline, CDR1 is SQVTM, CDR2 ANQGSEA. Trimming stripped 6 bases from V and 7 bases from J, with 21 bases between. CDR3 coding DNA: TGCAGCGTGCCGACCTGGGACGCCGGCCCTGGCTACACCTTC. It yields the protein CSVPTWDAGPGYTF. Filled out from reference TRBV29-1 and TRBJ1-2, the complete variable domain reads SAVISQKPSRDICQRGTSLTIQCQVDSQVTMMFWYRQQPGQSLTLIATANQGSEATYESGFVIDKFPISRPNLTFSTLTVSNMSPEDSSIYLCSVPTWDAGPGYTFGSGTRLTVV.

The chain recombines TRBV24-1 with TRBJ2-2; D is undetermined. This CDR3 contains 14 residues. The germline V gene has CDR1 KGHDR and CDR2 SFDVKD. V was trimmed by 5 bases and J by 4 bases, leaving 10 bases between them. In DNA form, the CDR3 reads TGTGCCACCAGTGTCCCAGGTGGCACCGGGGAGCTGTTTTTT. Its translation is CATSVPGGTGELFF.

This clonotype was observed a handful of times. V and J are TRBV6-6 and TRBJ1-2; TRBD1 is a possible D gene (6 bases). V was pared by 1 base and J by 8 bases, with 14 bases between. Germline values: CDR1 MNHNY, CDR2 SVGAGI (reference sequence). CDR3 size: 14 residues. CDR3 DNA sequence: TGTGCCAGCAGTTACTTATTGCAGGGGAGGGGCTACACCTTC. Translation: CASSYLLQGRGYTF.

The CDR3 is CASGFGATEAFF. The DNA for the CDR3 is TGTGCTAGTGGATTTGGGGCCACCGAAGCTTTCTTT. This chain uses TRBV12-5 with TRBJ1-1; D might be TRBD1 (5 bases). Looked up from germline, CDR1 is LGHNT and CDR2 is FRNRAP. There are 12 residues in the CDR3. Trimming stripped 6 bases from V and 8 bases from J, with 13 bases between.

This CDR3 is CASSDEGGWTEAFF. The CDR3 nucleotides read TGTGCCAGCAGTGATGAGGGGGGCTGGACTGAAGCTTTCTTT. The chain is built from TRBV6-6 and TRBJ1-1, with a possible D match to TRBD1 (6 bases). This CDR3 contains 14 residues. Germline V gene sequence: CDR1 MNHNY, CDR2 SVGAGI (reference sequence). Between the trimmed V and J ends, which lost 5 bases and 5 bases, there was a span of 15 bases.

The V and J genes are TRBV7-9 and TRBJ2-2, with D unclear. CDR1 and CDR2 (germline): SEHNR, FQNEAQ (reference sequence). There are 12 residues in the CDR3. V was cut by 3 bases and J by 7 bases, with 6 bases left in between. CDR3 sequence: CASSFGFGELFF. The CDR3 coding sequence is TGTGCCAGCAGCTTCGGGTTCGGGGAGCTGTTTTTT. The full variable domain, with the rest looked up from reference TRBV7-9 and TRBJ2-2, is DTGVSQNPRHKITKRGQNVTFRCDPISEHNRLYWYRQTLGQGPEFLTYFQNEAQLEKSRLLSDRFSAERPKGSFSTLEIQRTEQGDSAMYLCASSFGFGELFFGEGSRLTVL.

The rearrangement uses TRBV6-5 and TRBJ1-2; no definite D call. Germline CDR1 reads MNHEY; CDR2 reads SVGAGI. Deletions cut 2 bases from V and 7 bases from J, with 14 bases between. The CDR3 runs 14 residues. CDR3 DNA sequence: TGTGCCAGCAGTTACGGTAGCTCTATGGTTGGCTACACCTTC. Protein sequence: CASSYGSSMVGYTF.

The chain is built from TRBV9 and TRBJ1-2; no clear D. The V end was cut by 6 bases, the J end by 4 bases, with 10 bases between. CDR3 length: 12 amino acids. The germline CDR1 and CDR2 sequences are SGDLS and YYNGEE. For the CDR3, the DNA is TGTGCCAGCACCAACAGTCTCTATGGCTACACCTTC. Its translation is CASTNSLYGYTF. The full variable domain, in which reference TRBV9 and TRBJ1-2 provide the parts outside the CDR3, is DSGVTQTPKHLITATGQRVTLRCSPRSGDLSVYWYQQSLDQGLQFLIQYYNGEERAKGNILERFSAQQFPDLHSELNLSSLELGDSALYFCASTNSLYGYTFGSGTRLTVV.

This clonotype was seen more than once but under ten times. The genes are TRBV27 and TRBJ2-5; D tentatively fits TRBD1 or TRBD2 (5 bases each). Trimming removed 6 bases at V and 6 bases at J, with 14 bases between. Germline CDR1 reads MNHEY; CDR2 reads SMNVEV (reference sequence). The CDR3 loop spans 13 amino acids. CDR3 in amino acids: CASSRDLHQTQYF. In DNA form, the CDR3 reads TGTGCCAGCAGCAGGGACCTCCATCAGACCCAGTACTTC.

This sequence joins TRBV19 and TRBJ1-1; TRBD1 might be the D (5 bases). V shed 7 bases and J shed 0 bases, with 9 bases lying between them. Germline V gives CDR1 LNHDA, CDR2 SQIVND (reference sequence). This CDR3 has 13 amino acids. CDR3 DNA: TGTGCCAGTATGCCGGGACTGAACACTGAAGCTTTCTTT. As protein: CASMPGLNTEAFF.

The V call is TRBV5-4, the J call TRBJ2-3; D is undetermined. V gave up 0 bases and J gave up 2 bases, with 10 bases separating them. The germline V gene encodes CDR1 SGHNT and CDR2 YYREEE (reference sequence). CDR3 length equals 15 residues. CDR3 coding DNA: TGTGCCAGCAGCTTGGGAGAGGAGTTCACAGATACGCAGTATTTT. This encodes CASSLGEEFTDTQYF.

This clonotype has ten or more counts. The CDR3 loop is CASSLGVTDPYEQYV. The CDR3 DNA is TGTGCCAGCAGCTTAGGGGTGACAGACCCCTACGAGCAGTACGTC. V and J are TRBV7-8 and TRBJ2-7, with D possibly TRBD1 on 5 matching bases. CDR1 and CDR2 from the germline V gene are SGHVS and FQNEAQ. V was cut by 1 base and J by 2 bases, with 12 bases left in between. The CDR3 extends over 15 amino acids.

The chain couples TRBV19 to TRBJ2-7; 11 positions match TRBD1. Trimming cost V 6 bases and J 4 bases; bases outside gene matches: 8. This CDR3 is built from 15 residues. Germline V CDR1 and CDR2: LNHDA, SQIVND (reference sequence). In DNA form, the CDR3 reads TGTGCCAGTAGGCCGGGACAGGGGGTTCCATACGAGCAGTACTTC. Its translation: CASRPGQGVPYEQYF.

The chain has TRBV5-6 and TRBJ1-1, with 8 bases aligning to TRBD1. V shed 0 bases, J shed 0 bases, and the junction held 7 bases outside the gene matches. There are 17 residues in the CDR3. The V gene's germline CDR1 is SGHDT and CDR2 YYEEEE. CDR3 sequence: CASSLERQGSMNTEAFF. The CDR3 DNA reads as TGTGCCAGCAGCTTGGAACGACAGGGGTCTATGAACACTGAAGCTTTCTTT.

The chain uses TRBV3-1 and TRBJ1-2, with D perhaps matching TRBD1 (5 bases). Trimming took 4 bases from V and 5 from J, leaving 17 bases between them. This CDR3 has 15 amino acids. CDR1 is LGHDT, CDR2 YNNKEL, per germline (reference sequence). The CDR3 here is CASSLRLGHRYGYTF. CDR3 nucleotide sequence: TGTGCCAGCAGCCTACGACTTGGCCACAGGTATGGCTACACCTTC.

The V and J genes are TRBV6-5 and TRBJ2-7; TRBD2 agrees at 8 bases. The V segment lost 5 bases and the J segment 6 bases; nucleotides outside the gene matches: 9. The CDR3 spans 14 residues. Germline CDR1 MNHEY, CDR2 SVGAGI. In DNA, the CDR3 is TGTGCCAGCAGTACGGGACTAGGGGATAGCGAGCAGTACGTC. Its protein is CASSTGLGDSEQYV.

The chain uses TRBV5-5 and TRBJ2-1, with 8 bases identical to TRBD1. CDR1 is SGHKS, CDR2 YYEKEE, per germline (reference sequence). Trimming took 4 bases from V and 5 from J; bases not matched to a gene: 14. The CDR3 totals 17 residues. CDR3 in amino acids: CASSPPAAGGGNNEQFF. The CDR3 DNA reads as TGTGCCAGCAGCCCCCCCGCGGCAGGGGGCGGCAACAATGAGCAGTTCTTC.